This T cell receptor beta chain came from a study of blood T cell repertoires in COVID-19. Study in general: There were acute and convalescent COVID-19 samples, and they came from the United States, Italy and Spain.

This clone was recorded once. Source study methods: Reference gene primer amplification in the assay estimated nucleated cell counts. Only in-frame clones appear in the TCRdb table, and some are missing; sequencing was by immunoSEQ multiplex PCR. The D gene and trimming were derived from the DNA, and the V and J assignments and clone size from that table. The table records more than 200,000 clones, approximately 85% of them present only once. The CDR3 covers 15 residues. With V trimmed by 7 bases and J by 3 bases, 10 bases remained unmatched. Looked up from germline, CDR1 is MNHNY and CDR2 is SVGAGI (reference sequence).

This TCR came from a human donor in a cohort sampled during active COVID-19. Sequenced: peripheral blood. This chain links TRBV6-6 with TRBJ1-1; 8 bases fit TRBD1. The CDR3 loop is CASKNAGGMYTEAFF. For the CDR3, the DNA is TGTGCCAGCAAAAATGCAGGGGGCATGTACACTGAAGCTTTCTTT.